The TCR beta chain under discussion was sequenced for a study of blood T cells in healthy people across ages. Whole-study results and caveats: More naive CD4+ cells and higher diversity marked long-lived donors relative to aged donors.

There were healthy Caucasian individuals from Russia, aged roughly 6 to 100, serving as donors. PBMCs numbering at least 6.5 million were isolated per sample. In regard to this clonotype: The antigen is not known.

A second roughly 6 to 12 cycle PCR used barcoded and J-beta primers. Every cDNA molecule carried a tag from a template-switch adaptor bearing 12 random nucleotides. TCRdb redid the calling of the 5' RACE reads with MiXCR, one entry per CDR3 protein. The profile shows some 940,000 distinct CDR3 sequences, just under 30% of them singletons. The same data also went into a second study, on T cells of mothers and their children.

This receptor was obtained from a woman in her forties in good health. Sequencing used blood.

The CDR3 DNA follows: TGTGCCAGCAGCTTAAGAGGGCTAGCGGCACAAGAGACCCAGTACTTC. This codes for CASSLRGLAAQETQYF. The chain employs TRBV7-2 and TRBJ2-5, with 7 bases that match TRBD2. In germline, CDR1 is SGHTA, CDR2 FQGNSA. CDR3 size: 16 residues. After removal of 2 bases from V and 2 bases from J, the junction contained 8 bases not matched to a gene.